The rows below give T cell receptor beta chains drawn from one sample of a study of cytomegalovirus exposure and HLA in healthy donors. The method was immunoSEQ multiplex PCR; TCRdb's version includes in-frame clones alone and lacks a portion of them. The sample shows roughly 250,000 clones, 75% to 90% of them seen only once. Sample: PBMCs. The receptors shown here come from a girl aged 2 to 10 in good health and CMV-seronegative. CDR3s include the opening cysteine and the closing phenylalanine or tryptophan. The D gene is left open where the match is weak. The size of a clone is reported for some rows only, either as once, few or many, or as a class for expanded clones.

V gene	D gene	J gene	clone size	CDR3 DNA	CDR3 protein
TRBV19	.	TRBJ2-5	.	TGTGCCAGCCAGTTGTCGGGGATCGGGGAGACCCAGTACTTC	CASQLSGIGETQYF
TRBV2	TRBD1	TRBJ2-5	.	TGTGCCAGCATCCCCAGGGGGGAGACCCAGTACTTC	CASIPRGETQYF
TRBV7-2	.	TRBJ1-1	.	TGTGCCAGCAGCGCAGAGGCAGGGCACACTGAAGCTTTCTTT	CASSAEAGHTEAFF
TRBV9	.	TRBJ1-5	.	TGTGCCAGCAGCGGAGGGGAGGTTAGCAATCAGCCCCAGCATTTT	CASSGGEVSNQPQHF
TRBV6-1	.	TRBJ1-5	.	TGTGCCAGCAGTAGAGACAACAATCAGCCCCAGCATTTT	CASSRDNNQPQHF
TRBV18	TRBD1	TRBJ2-5	.	TGTGCCAGCTCACCACCGGGACAGCAAGAGACCCAGTACTTC	CASSPPGQQETQYF
TRBV19	TRBD1	TRBJ2-5	few	TGTGCCAGTAGTACACAGGGGTCGGAGACCCAGTACTTC	CASSTQGSETQYF
TRBV6-5	TRBD1	TRBJ2-5	few	TGTGCCAGCACAGACAGGGGGAGGGAAGAGACCCAGTACTTC	CASTDRGREETQYF
TRBV9	.	TRBJ1-5	.	TGTGCCAGCAGCGTTAAGGGAGATCAGCCCCAGCATTTT	CASSVKGDQPQHF
TRBV7-2	TRBD2	TRBJ2-1	once	TGTGCCAGCAGCACCACCGGGACTAGGGGGAGTGAGCAGTTCTTC	CASSTTGTRGSEQFF
TRBV10-3	.	TRBJ1-1	.	TGTGCCATCAGCAGACAGGACTTAAACACTGAAGCTTTCTTT	CAISRQDLNTEAFF
TRBV27	TRBD2	TRBJ2-7	.	TGTGCCAGCAGTCGGGGGGAAAGGACCGCTACCTGGGAGCAGTACTTC	CASSRGERTATWEQYF
TRBV18	TRBD1	TRBJ2-1	few	TGTGCCAGCTCACGACAACAGGGGGGAACGGATGAGCAGTTCTTC	CASSRQQGGTDEQFF
TRBV11-2	TRBD2	TRBJ2-7	once	TGTGCCAGCAGCTTAGCGGGAGGACTTGCCTACGAGCAGTACTTC	CASSLAGGLAYEQYF
TRBV28	TRBD1	TRBJ2-7	.	TGTGCCAGCAGCCGGGACAGGCTCTCCTACGAGCAGTACTTC	CASSRDRLSYEQYF
TRBV9	.	TRBJ2-7	.	TGTGCCAGCAGCGGAGGCCCCCTGAGCGGGCTATACGAGCAGTACTTC	CASSGGPLSGLYEQYF
TRBV5-1	TRBD2	TRBJ2-5	.	TGCGCCAGCAGCTTGAGTCCGGGACTAGCAGGTCAAGAGACCCAGTACTTC	CASSLSPGLAGQETQYF
TRBV7-2	.	TRBJ2-7	.	TGTGCCAGCAGCTTAGCGGGGGGAGTCGGCGAGCAGTACTTC	CASSLAGGVGEQYF
TRBV2	TRBD1	TRBJ1-6	few	TGTGCCAGCAATGGGGACAGCCCGAATTCACCCCTCCACTTT	CASNGDSPNSPLHF
TRBV6-1	.	TRBJ1-1	.	TGTGCCAGCTCACTCGCATGGGGAGGGGAAGCTTTCTTT	CASSLAWGGEAFF
TRBV7-9	.	TRBJ1-1	.	TGTGCCAGCAGCTCGGAGAGCCGCCCTGGGGCTTTCTTT	CASSSESRPGAFF
TRBV7-6	.	TRBJ2-7	.	TGTGCCAGCAGCTTAGTTTCTAGCTCCTACGAGCAGTACTTC	CASSLVSSSYEQYF
TRBV29-1	.	TRBJ2-5	.	TGCAGCGTTGAGTACGGGAGTGGGACCCAGTACTTC	CSVEYGSGTQYF
TRBV28	TRBD1	TRBJ1-4	once	TGTGCCAGCAGGTTGACAGGGGATAATGAAAAACTGTTTTTT	CASRLTGDNEKLFF
TRBV6-5	TRBD1	TRBJ2-7	.	TGTGCCAGCAGTTACTCTTTCGGGACAGGATTCTACGAGCAGTACTTC	CASSYSFGTGFYEQYF
TRBV5-1	TRBD1	TRBJ2-1	.	TGCGCCAGCAGCCAGAGACAGGGGGCGGTTTATCGGCAGTTCTTC	CASSQRQGAVYRQFF
TRBV10-3	TRBD1	TRBJ1-2	.	TGTGCCATCAGTGAGGGGGGTCCAGGGGGCAAGGGAGAGTATGGCTACACCTTC	CAISEGGPGGKGEYGYTF
TRBV7-9	TRBD1	TRBJ1-1	.	TGTGCCAGCAGCCCCGGACAGGGAGGCACTGAAGCTTTCTTT	CASSPGQGGTEAFF
TRBV5-1	TRBD2	TRBJ2-1	.	TGCGCCAGCCGCCTAGCGGGAAAAAATGAGCAGTTCTTC	CASRLAGKNEQFF
TRBV6-1	.	TRBJ2-4	.	TGTGCCAGCAGTGAAGCGTCGTCGGCCAAAAACATTCAGTACTTC	CASSEASSAKNIQYF
TRBV7-2	.	TRBJ1-1	once	TGTGCCAGCAGCTTAGTCGTGGGGCACACTGAAGCTTTCTTT	CASSLVVGHTEAFF
TRBV6-1	TRBD2	TRBJ2-7	.	TGTGCCAGCAGTAGGACTAGATCTCTCTACGAGCAGTACTTC	CASSRTRSLYEQYF
TRBV5-8	.	TRBJ2-3	.	TGTGCCAGCAGCTTGGGCGGCGTTACAGATACGCAGTATTTT	CASSLGGVTDTQYF
TRBV7-3	.	TRBJ2-1	.	TGTGCCAGCACCCCGGGACTGTCTAAGGATGAGCAGTTCTTC	CASTPGLSKDEQFF
TRBV5-6	.	TRBJ1-6	.	TGTGCCAGCAGCCGATCAGGGGTCGCTTCACCCCTCCACTTT	CASSRSGVASPLHF
TRBV6-1	.	TRBJ1-2	.	TGTGCCAGCAGTGAAGTAATCGTTTCTAACTATGGCTACACCTTC	CASSEVIVSNYGYTF
TRBV9	TRBD2	TRBJ2-1	.	TGTGCCAGCAGCGTATACGGGAGGGTTTACAATGAGCAGTTCTTC	CASSVYGRVYNEQFF
TRBV30	.	TRBJ1-4	once	TGTGCCTGGAGAGGGAGGCCGTTTGAAAAACTGTTTTTT	CAWRGRPFEKLFF
TRBV10-3	.	TRBJ2-2	.	TGTGCCTCGGCACAGGGGAACACCGGGGAGCTGTTTTTT	CASAQGNTGELFF
TRBV25-1	.	TRBJ2-1	.	TGTGCCACCGAGACTTACAATGAGCAGTTCTTC	CATETYNEQFF
TRBV7-6	.	TRBJ2-3	few	TGTGCCAGCAGCTTAGTTGGGAGAACTAGCACAGATACGCAGTATTTT	CASSLVGRTSTDTQYF
TRBV28	TRBD1	TRBJ1-5	.	TGTGCCAGCAGCCCCCAGGGGGCGGCTTTCAATCAGCCCCAGCATTTT	CASSPQGAAFNQPQHF
TRBV30	TRBD2	TRBJ2-7	.	TGTGCCTGGAGCCCCCTGGGGGTAGCGGGAGTCCGGGAGCAGTACTTC	CAWSPLGVAGVREQYF
TRBV27	TRBD2	TRBJ2-2	.	TGTGCCAGCAGTAGAACTGCCGGACTAGCGGGGGGAAGGGTCACCGGGGAGCTGTTTTTT	CASSRTAGLAGGRVTGELFF
TRBV2	TRBD2	TRBJ2-5	.	TGTGCCAGGGGACTAGCGGGGAAAGAGACCCAGTACTTC	CARGLAGKETQYF
TRBV6-7	.	TRBJ2-3	once	TGTGCCAGCAACAACCGGGGGGCCCCTGGCACAGATACGCAGTATTTT	CASNNRGAPGTDTQYF
TRBV7-9	TRBD1	TRBJ1-2	once	TGTGCCAGCAATAACCGGGACAGGGGTGACTATGGCTACACCTTC	CASNNRDRGDYGYTF
TRBV29-1	.	TRBJ1-1	.	TGCAGCGTTGAAATCCAGCGAATGAACACTGAAGCTTTCTTT	CSVEIQRMNTEAFF
TRBV5-1	TRBD1	TRBJ2-7	.	TGCGCCAGCAGCTCGGGACAGGGTAACGAGCAGTACTTC	CASSSGQGNEQYF
TRBV19	.	TRBJ2-1	.	TGTGCCAGTAGTATGGTAGACAGCTCCTACAATGAGCAGTTCTTC	CASSMVDSSYNEQFF
TRBV7-8	TRBD2	TRBJ2-5	.	TGTGCCAGCAGCTTAGCGGCTAGCGGGGGAACCGGGGAGACCCAGTACTTC	CASSLAASGGTGETQYF
TRBV4-1	.	TRBJ1-5	.	TGCGCCAGCAGCCAAGGAAGTGGAGGGGATCAGCCCCAGCATTTT	CASSQGSGGDQPQHF
TRBV5-1	.	TRBJ2-2	.	TGCGCCAGCAGCCTCCGGGACACGCTGAACACCGGGGAGCTGTTTTTT	CASSLRDTLNTGELFF
TRBV5-1	TRBD2	TRBJ2-7	few	TGCGCCAGCAGGTTGGGGACTAGCTCCTACGAGCAGTACTTC	CASRLGTSSYEQYF
TRBV5-8	.	TRBJ2-7	.	TGTGCCAGCAGCTTGGTAGGACACAGGAAAAGGGGCTCCTACGAGCAGTACTTC	CASSLVGHRKRGSYEQYF
TRBV19	.	TRBJ1-5	.	TGTGCCACTACTTCGGTTCCTGATCAGCCCCAGCATTTT	CATTSVPDQPQHF
TRBV27	TRBD1	TRBJ2-3	.	TGTGCCAGCAGCTTCTCGGGACAGGGCACCGAAAGCACAGATACGCAGTATTTT	CASSFSGQGTESTDTQYF
TRBV6-5	.	TRBJ2-7	.	TGTGCCAGCAGCCGGACAGTGACTTCCTACGAGCAGTACTTC	CASSRTVTSYEQYF
TRBV28	TRBD2	TRBJ2-1	few	TGTGCCAGCAGTCGACCGACTAGCGGCGCACGACACCTATACAATGAGCAGTTCTTC	CASSRPTSGARHLYNEQFF